The clone carrying this T cell receptor (beta chain) was detected a few times. Its antigen remains unidentified. Those with hyperthyroidism were 18 to 65 years old, newly diagnosed, and ill for under 2 months. The data were taken from a study of T cells in Graves' hyperthyroidism and ophthalmopathy. Study-level points and caveats: Ophthalmopathy was told apart from stable hyperthyroidism by a 13 V-J model.

RNA transcripts yielded amplified TCR beta CDR3 regions. During a first-round RT-PCR of the TCR CDR3, the HTBI primer set was used. TCRdb re-analysed the multiplex PCR reads in MiXCR, keeping a single row per CDR3 protein. The sample lists 700,000 or so distinct CDR3 sequences; about a sixth were seen once. The sequenced material came from blood. The TCR comes from a young man with Graves' hyperthyroidism.

This chain's CDR3 is CASRDSGFLYEQYF. The CDR3, as DNA: TGTGCCAGCAGGGACTCGGGTTTCCTCTACGAGCAGTACTTC. V usage is TRBV28 and J usage is TRBJ2-7, with a tentative D call TRBD2 (5 bases). CDR1 is MDHEN and CDR2 is SYDVKM in the germline V gene. The V and J ends lost 6 bases and 3 bases respectively, with 15 bases between them. The CDR3 runs 14 residues.